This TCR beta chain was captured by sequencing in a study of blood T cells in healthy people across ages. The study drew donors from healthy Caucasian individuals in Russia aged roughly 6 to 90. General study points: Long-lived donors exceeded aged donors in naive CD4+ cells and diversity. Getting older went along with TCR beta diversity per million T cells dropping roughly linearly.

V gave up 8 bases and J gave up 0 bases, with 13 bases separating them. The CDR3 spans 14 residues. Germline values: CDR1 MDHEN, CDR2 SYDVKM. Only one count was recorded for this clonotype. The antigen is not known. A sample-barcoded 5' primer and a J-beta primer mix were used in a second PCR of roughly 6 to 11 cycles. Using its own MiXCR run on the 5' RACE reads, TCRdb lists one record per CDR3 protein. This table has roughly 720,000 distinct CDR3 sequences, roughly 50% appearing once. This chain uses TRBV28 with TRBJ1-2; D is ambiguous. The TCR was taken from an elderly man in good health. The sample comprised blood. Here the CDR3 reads CASLGSPTNYGYTF. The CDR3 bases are TGTGCCAGCCTCGGGTCGCCAACTAACTATGGCTACACCTTC.